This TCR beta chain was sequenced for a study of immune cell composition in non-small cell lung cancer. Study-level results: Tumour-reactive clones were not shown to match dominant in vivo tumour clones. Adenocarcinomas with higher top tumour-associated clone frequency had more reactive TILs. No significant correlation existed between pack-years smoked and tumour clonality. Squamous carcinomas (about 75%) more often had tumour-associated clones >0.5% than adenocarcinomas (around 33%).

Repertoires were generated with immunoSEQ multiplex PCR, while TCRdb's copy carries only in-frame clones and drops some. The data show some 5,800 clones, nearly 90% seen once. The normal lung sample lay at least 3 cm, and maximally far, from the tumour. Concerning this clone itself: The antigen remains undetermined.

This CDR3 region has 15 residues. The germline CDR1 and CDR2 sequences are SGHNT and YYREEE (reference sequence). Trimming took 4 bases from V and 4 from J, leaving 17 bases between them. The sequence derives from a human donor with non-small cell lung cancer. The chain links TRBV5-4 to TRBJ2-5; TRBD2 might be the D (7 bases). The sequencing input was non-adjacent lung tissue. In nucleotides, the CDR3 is TGTGCCAGCAGCCGGATGGGGGGGCTCAGAGAGACCCAGTACTTC. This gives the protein CASSRMGGLRETQYF.